Listed below are T cell receptor beta chains from one sample, sequenced in a study of molecular identifiers for immune sequencing clone quantification. Each CDR3 protein is one row after TCRdb ran MiXCR on the PCR reads. The sample holds approximately 590,000 distinct CDR3 sequences, 25% seen once. The sequenced sample consisted of naive CD8+ T cells from blood, with Jurkat cell RNA spiked in. The receptors stem from a human donor in good health. Some libraries in this study had Jurkat cell RNA spiked in. The CDR3 runs from the conserved cysteine through the conserved F or W. D genes are given only for firm matches. Where a row states a size, it is once, few, many or the class of an expanded clone; other rows omit it.

V gene: TRBV7-9; J gene: TRBJ1-2; D gene: .; clone size: many; CDR3 DNA: TGTGCCAGCAGCCCCCCTGGATACTCCTATGGCTACACCTTC; CDR3 protein: CASSPPGYSYGYTF
V gene: TRBV20-1; J gene: TRBJ1-3; D gene: .; clone size: few; CDR3 DNA: TGCAGTGCTAAGACCCCAATCGAACGGCCGGGAAACACCATATATTTT; CDR3 protein: CSAKTPIERPGNTIYF
V gene: TRBV7-9; J gene: TRBJ2-2; D gene: TRBD2; clone size: .; CDR3 DNA: TGTGCCAGCAGCCGGAGCGGGAGCTGGAACACCGGGGAGCTGTTTTTT; CDR3 protein: CASSRSGSWNTGELFF
V gene: TRBV14; J gene: TRBJ1-3; D gene: .; clone size: .; CDR3 DNA: TGTGCCAGCAGCCATACTCTCCATCAAGACGTACGAGACACCATATATTTT; CDR3 protein: CASSHTLHQDVRDTIYF
V gene: TRBV4-2; J gene: TRBJ2-5; D gene: .; clone size: many; CDR3 DNA: TGTGCCAGCAGCCCGTTAGCAAGCACGGAGACCCAGTACTTC; CDR3 protein: CASSPLASTETQYF
V gene: TRBV6-6; J gene: TRBJ2-7; D gene: .; clone size: many; CDR3 DNA: TGTGCCAGCAGGGAAGGGTCGGAGGAGCAGTACTTC; CDR3 protein: CASREGSEEQYF
V gene: TRBV20-1; J gene: TRBJ2-3; D gene: .; clone size: .; CDR3 DNA: TGCAGTGCTACGACCGCCAACCCCCAGGGGGGGACTGGCTCTAGCACAGATACGCAGTATTTT; CDR3 protein: CSATTANPQGGTGSSTDTQYF
V gene: TRBV6-6; J gene: TRBJ2-5; D gene: .; clone size: .; CDR3 DNA: TGTGCCAGCAGGGGACATATCCAAGAGACCCAGTACTTC; CDR3 protein: CASRGHIQETQYF
V gene: TRBV7-8; J gene: TRBJ2-5; D gene: TRBD2; clone size: many; CDR3 DNA: TGTGCCAGCAGCTTAGTAGCGGGGGGTCATCAAGAGACCCAGTACTTC; CDR3 protein: CASSLVAGGHQETQYF
V gene: TRBV19; J gene: TRBJ1-1; D gene: TRBD1; clone size: .; CDR3 DNA: TGTGCCAGTAGTATGGGACAGACCCTTTACGAAGAAGCTTTCTTT; CDR3 protein: CASSMGQTLYEEAFF
V gene: TRBV10-1; J gene: TRBJ2-7; D gene: .; clone size: .; CDR3 DNA: TGCTCGAGCAGCCCCGGGTACCCTCGAGACGAGCAGTACTTC; CDR3 protein: CSSSPGYPRDEQYF
V gene: TRBV6-5; J gene: TRBJ1-1; D gene: TRBD1; clone size: many; CDR3 DNA: TGTGCCAGCAGTTATACAGGGGACTATCAAGAAGCTTTCTTT; CDR3 protein: CASSYTGDYQEAFF
V gene: TRBV24-1; J gene: TRBJ1-5; D gene: .; clone size: few; CDR3 DNA: TGTGCACTAAATAGGGGCGGTGGCAATCAGCCCCAGCATTTT; CDR3 protein: CALNRGGGNQPQHF
V gene: TRBV12-3/TRBV12-4; J gene: TRBJ2-6; D gene: TRBD1; clone size: many; CDR3 DNA: TGTGCCAGCAAGGGACAGGGATCTTCTGGGGCCAACGTCCTGACTTTC; CDR3 protein: CASKGQGSSGANVLTF
V gene: TRBV6-5; J gene: TRBJ1-5; D gene: TRBD1; clone size: .; CDR3 DNA: TGTGCCAGCAAAGGACAGGGCAATCAGCCCCAGCATTTT; CDR3 protein: CASKGQGNQPQHF
V gene: TRBV4-3; J gene: TRBJ2-7; D gene: .; clone size: .; CDR3 DNA: TGCGCCAGCAGCCAAGATATCCGGGGGAGCTCCTACGAGCAGTACTTC; CDR3 protein: CASSQDIRGSSYEQYF
V gene: TRBV20-1; J gene: TRBJ2-3; D gene: .; clone size: few; CDR3 DNA: TGCAGTGCTACCGATTTGGAGGGCACAGATACGCAGTATTTT; CDR3 protein: CSATDLEGTDTQYF
V gene: TRBV4-3; J gene: TRBJ2-7; D gene: .; clone size: .; CDR3 DNA: TGCGCCAGCAGCCAAGTCCAGGGGACGTACTACGAGCAGTACTTC; CDR3 protein: CASSQVQGTYYEQYF
V gene: TRBV7-2; J gene: TRBJ2-3; D gene: .; clone size: many; CDR3 DNA: TGTGCCAGCAGCTTAGTTGGCCCGGGTGAACAGTATTTT; CDR3 protein: CASSLVGPGEQYF
V gene: TRBV19; J gene: TRBJ1-5; D gene: .; clone size: .; CDR3 DNA: TGTGCCAGTAGTATCATGCAGGCAGGTGATCGGCCCCAGCATTTT; CDR3 protein: CASSIMQAGDRPQHF
V gene: TRBV7-9; J gene: TRBJ2-7; D gene: .; clone size: many; CDR3 DNA: TGTGCCAGCACCCCTCCTGGGGAGCCCAGTGAGCAGTACTTC; CDR3 protein: CASTPPGEPSEQYF
V gene: TRBV20-1; J gene: TRBJ2-3; D gene: TRBD2; clone size: few; CDR3 DNA: TGCAGTGCTAGAGCCTGGGGACTAGCGGGGGGGCGACACACAGATACGCAGTATTTT; CDR3 protein: CSARAWGLAGGRHTDTQYF
V gene: TRBV18; J gene: TRBJ1-6; D gene: TRBD1; clone size: few; CDR3 DNA: TGTGCCAGCTCACCAACAGGGGGTGGGTATGTTTCTCCCCTCCACTTT; CDR3 protein: CASSPTGGGYVSPLHF
V gene: TRBV9; J gene: TRBJ2-1; D gene: .; clone size: .; CDR3 DNA: TGTGCCAGCAGCGTAGGTAGGACAAGTTGCAATGAGCAGTTCTTC; CDR3 protein: CASSVGRTSCNEQFF
V gene: TRBV29-1; J gene: TRBJ2-5; D gene: .; clone size: many; CDR3 DNA: TGCAGCGTGCCCTGGGGGGTAGGAGAGACCCAGTACTTC; CDR3 protein: CSVPWGVGETQYF
V gene: TRBV10-3; J gene: TRBJ2-7; D gene: TRBD1; clone size: many; CDR3 DNA: TGTGCCATCAGTGAAGGGACAGGGATATCGTACTTC; CDR3 protein: CAISEGTGISYF
V gene: TRBV7-6; J gene: TRBJ1-5; D gene: .; clone size: many; CDR3 DNA: TGTGCCAGCAGCGCGAATAGCAATCAGCCCCAGCATTTT; CDR3 protein: CASSANSNQPQHF
V gene: TRBV19; J gene: TRBJ1-1; D gene: TRBD1; clone size: few; CDR3 DNA: TGTGCCAGCCGGCCGGGGGACAGCCCTAGGACTGAAGCTTTCTTT; CDR3 protein: CASRPGDSPRTEAFF
V gene: TRBV29-1; J gene: TRBJ1-2; D gene: .; clone size: .; CDR3 DNA: TGCAGCGTGCGGGGAGGGCCTTTCAACTATGGCTACACCTTC; CDR3 protein: CSVRGGPFNYGYTF
V gene: TRBV7-9; J gene: TRBJ1-2; D gene: .; clone size: .; CDR3 DNA: TGTGCCAGCAGCTCGGACAGCATAGTCTATGGCTACACCTTC; CDR3 protein: CASSSDSIVYGYTF
V gene: TRBV9; J gene: TRBJ1-2; D gene: .; clone size: .; CDR3 DNA: TGTGCCAGCAGCGTAGCTCCGGGCAGAGACTATGGCTACACCTTC; CDR3 protein: CASSVAPGRDYGYTF
V gene: TRBV7-6; J gene: TRBJ2-7; D gene: TRBD1; clone size: .; CDR3 DNA: TGTGCCAGCAGCTTACAGATGGCAAGCCGGGACAGGGTGGGGGAGCAGTACTTC; CDR3 protein: CASSLQMASRDRVGEQYF
V gene: TRBV27; J gene: TRBJ2-2; D gene: TRBD1; clone size: few; CDR3 DNA: TGTGCCAGCGGTTTAGGGGACAGCCTAAATACCGGGGAGCTGTTTTTT; CDR3 protein: CASGLGDSLNTGELFF
V gene: TRBV5-1; J gene: TRBJ2-1; D gene: .; clone size: .; CDR3 DNA: TGCGCCAGCAGGGGCGAAGATTACAATGAGCAGTTCTTC; CDR3 protein: CASRGEDYNEQFF
V gene: TRBV7-9; J gene: TRBJ1-3; D gene: TRBD1; clone size: many; CDR3 DNA: TGTGCCAGCAGCTCCCGGGACAGACGCTCTGGAAACACCATATATTTT; CDR3 protein: CASSSRDRRSGNTIYF
V gene: TRBV7-9; J gene: TRBJ2-7; D gene: TRBD2; clone size: .; CDR3 DNA: TGTGCCAGCAGTGATGCGGGGGGGCGACCCGACGAGCAGTACTTC; CDR3 protein: CASSDAGGRPDEQYF
V gene: TRBV7-9; J gene: TRBJ2-3; D gene: .; clone size: many; CDR3 DNA: TGTGCCAGCAGCTTAGCGGCTATGAGCACAGATACGCAGTATTTT; CDR3 protein: CASSLAAMSTDTQYF